These T cell receptor beta chains were read from a single sample in a study of T cell responses to AZD1222 COVID-19 vaccine. Libraries were prepared by immunoSEQ multiplex PCR; TCRdb keeps only in-frame clonotypes and omits some of them. In the table there are about 140,000 clones, around 92% of which are singletons. The input for sequencing was peripheral blood, taken after recovery from COVID-19. The receptor set was obtained from an adult who had recovered from COVID-19. Both conserved end residues are part of each CDR3. A D gene is named only where the DNA matches it firmly. Clone size is shown for a subset of rows, as once, few, many or a class of expanded clone.

D,J,size,V,length,DNA,CDR3
NA,TRBJ2-7,few,TRBV7-9,15,TGTGCCAGCAGCTTAAGGCTTCCCGGCTCCTACGAGCAGTACTTC,CASSLRLPGSYEQYF
TRBD1,TRBJ1-5,NA,TRBV19,16,TGTGCCAGTAGTACGACAGGGACGGTTAGCAATCAGCCCCAGCATTTT,CASSTTGTVSNQPQHF
NA,TRBJ2-5,NA,TRBV6-5,14,TGTGCCAGCAGGGCCGGGGGGCTAGATGAGACCCAGTACTTC,CASRAGGLDETQYF
NA,TRBJ1-1,NA,TRBV3-1/TRBV3-2,11,TGTGCCAGCAGCTCTGGGCGGGGAGCTTTCTTT,CASSSGRGAFF
TRBD1,TRBJ1-1,NA,TRBV18,14,TGTGCCAGCTATTTGACAGGGCAGCACACTGAAGCTTTCTTT,CASYLTGQHTEAFF
NA,TRBJ2-7,once,TRBV5-1,15,TGCGCCAGCAGCCAGGCATTACAGGGAGAGAACGAGCAGTACTTC,CASSQALQGENEQYF
TRBD2,TRBJ2-2,once,TRBV4-1,19,TGCGCCAGCAGCCAAAAAGTTACCCCTAGCGGGAGTCGGACCGGGGAGCTGTTTTTT,CASSQKVTPSGSRTGELFF
NA,TRBJ1-4,NA,TRBV30,10,TGTGCCTGGACCGGTGAAAAACTGTTTTTT,CAWTGEKLFF
TRBD2,TRBJ2-1,NA,TRBV10-2,16,TGCGCCAGCAGTGAGCAGGGGCTAGCGGGAGCTCCGGGTCAGTTCTTC,CASSEQGLAGAPGQFF
NA,TRBJ2-7,NA,TRBV6-6,14,TGTGCCAGCAGTTACGAGGGGGGAACCTACGAGCAGTACTTC,CASSYEGGTYEQYF
NA,TRBJ2-7,NA,TRBV7-8,11,TGTGCCAGCAGCACCTACTACGAGCAGTACTTC,CASSTYYEQYF
TRBD2,TRBJ2-7,NA,TRBV5-1,14,TGCGCCAGCAGCGCCCGGGAGGGATCCTACGAGCAGTACTTC,CASSAREGSYEQYF
TRBD2,TRBJ2-1,few,TRBV5-6,14,TGTGCCAGCAGCCCAGCTAGCGGCCACAATGAGCAGTTCTTC,CASSPASGHNEQFF
TRBD2,TRBJ2-5,NA,TRBV9,15,TGTGCCAGCAGCCCCCCTGCGGGAGCAGTAGAGACCCAGTACTTC,CASSPPAGAVETQYF
NA,TRBJ1-4,NA,TRBV27,17,TGTGCCAGCAGTTTATCGTTAGGGGGGAATTCTAATGAAAAACTGTTTTTT,CASSLSLGGNSNEKLFF
NA,TRBJ1-2,NA,TRBV5-6,14,TGTGCCAGCAGCTTGGGCAGCGAAAACTATGGCTACACCTTC,CASSLGSENYGYTF
NA,TRBJ1-2,NA,TRBV7-9,16,TGTGCCAGCAGCTTAGAACGATTCCAACAACTCTATGGCTACACCTTC,CASSLERFQQLYGYTF
TRBD2,TRBJ2-1,NA,TRBV28,15,TGTGCCAGCAGTTCCCTAGCGGGAGTCTACAATGAGCAGTTCTTC,CASSSLAGVYNEQFF
NA,TRBJ2-7,NA,TRBV28,16,TGTGCCAGCAGTTTATCACCAGGGCCCCTTTCCTACGAGCAGTACTTC,CASSLSPGPLSYEQYF
NA,TRBJ1-6,NA,TRBV6-5,15,TGTGCCAGTAAAACTGCGAGCTCCTATAATTCACCCCTCCACTTT,CASKTASSYNSPLHF
NA,TRBJ2-7,few,TRBV3-1/TRBV3-2,16,TGTGCCAGCAGCCATCTCCCCGGGACTGCAATCTACGAGCAGTACTTC,CASSHLPGTAIYEQYF
TRBD2,TRBJ2-7,NA,TRBV9,16,TGTGCCAGCAGCGTAGCCGGGGGACTAGCGGGAGTTGAGCAGTACTTC,CASSVAGGLAGVEQYF
NA,TRBJ1-1,NA,TRBV19,14,TGTGCCAGTAGCAAAACAGGGAGAAACACTGAAGCTTTCTTT,CASSKTGRNTEAFF
TRBD1,TRBJ2-1,NA,TRBV5-1,15,TGCGCCAGCAGCTTGTGGGACAGGGGTGGAGATGAGCAGTTCTTC,CASSLWDRGGDEQFF
NA,TRBJ2-2,NA,TRBV3-1/TRBV3-2,15,TGTGCCAGCAGCCAAGAAGGATTGCCCACCGGGGAGCTGTTTTTT,CASSQEGLPTGELFF
TRBD1,TRBJ1-4,NA,TRBV11-2,14,TGTGCCAGCACCTATGTTACAGGGGGCGGAAAACTGTTTTTT,CASTYVTGGGKLFF
TRBD1,TRBJ2-5,NA,TRBV5-1,14,TGCGCCAGCAGCCGCACAGGGGACCAAGAGACCCAGTACTTC,CASSRTGDQETQYF
NA,TRBJ1-5,NA,TRBV7-9,14,TGTGCCAGCAGCTTAGACAGGGCGGATCAGCCCCAGCATTTT,CASSLDRADQPQHF
NA,TRBJ1-5,NA,TRBV27,16,TGTGCCAGCAGTTTACAAGGGCCCTACAGCAATCAGCCCCAGCATTTT,CASSLQGPYSNQPQHF
TRBD2,TRBJ2-1,NA,TRBV9,17,TGTGCCAGCAGCGTAGCCTCACTAGCGGGAGGCCACAATGAGCAGTTCTTC,CASSVASLAGGHNEQFF
TRBD1,TRBJ1-2,NA,TRBV5-1,16,TGCGCCAGCAGCCTAGATACGACAGGGGGGAGCTATGGCTACACCTTC,CASSLDTTGGSYGYTF
NA,TRBJ2-2,NA,TRBV6-5,12,TGTGCCAGCAGCCACAAGCCCGGGGAGCTGTTTTTT,CASSHKPGELFF